The rows below give T cell receptor beta chains drawn from one sample of a study of T cell responses to AZD1222 COVID-19 vaccine. Generated by immunoSEQ multiplex PCR, the TCRdb table keeps only in-frame clones and is missing some. The sample lists around 140,000 clones; roughly 92% were seen once. Sequencing was performed on peripheral blood, taken 28 days after the second AZD1222 dose. These receptors originate from an adult who received the AZD1222 COVID-19 vaccine. Each CDR3 is given with its conserved first and last residue. D genes are given only for firm matches. For some rows the clone size is stated as once, few or many, or as a class when expanded; others skip it.

j_call	d_call	v_call	clone_size	cdr3_aa	cdr3_nt
TRBJ1-5	NA	TRBV12-3/TRBV12-4	NA	CASSFGGNQPQHF	TGTGCCAGCAGTTTTGGGGGGAACCAGCCCCAGCATTTT
TRBJ1-3	TRBD1	TRBV7-9	NA	CASSSSRDRAYTGNTIYF	TGTGCCAGCAGCTCAAGTAGGGACAGGGCCTACACTGGAAACACCATATATTTT
TRBJ1-2	TRBD1	TRBV7-2	NA	CASSFRGLSGYTF	TGTGCCAGCAGCTTTAGGGGGCTCAGTGGCTACACCTTC
TRBJ2-6	TRBD2	TRBV19	once	CASTTPGGTGANVLTF	TGTGCCAGTACCACCCCGGGGGGGACTGGGGCCAACGTCCTGACTTTC
TRBJ1-3	NA	TRBV7-9	NA	CASRGHFLGNTIYF	TGTGCCAGCCGGGGACACTTTTTGGGAAACACCATATATTTT
TRBJ2-3	NA	TRBV28	NA	CASSFVSGSGGSYF	TGTGCCAGCAGTTTTGTCTCTGGGAGTGGAGGCTCGTATTTT
TRBJ1-1	TRBD1	TRBV29-1	once	CSAGQGARGTEAFF	TGCAGCGCCGGACAGGGGGCAAGGGGCACTGAAGCTTTCTTT
TRBJ2-2	NA	TRBV5-1	NA	CASSLGIMGAGELFF	TGCGCCAGCAGCTTGGGAATTATGGGGGCCGGGGAGCTGTTTTTT
TRBJ2-3	TRBD2	TRBV25-1	NA	CASSEYTGGDTQYF	TGTGCCAGCAGTGAATATACGGGGGGAGATACGCAGTATTTT
TRBJ2-7	NA	TRBV11-2	NA	CASRGERGEIEQYF	TGTGCCAGCAGGGGCGAACGTGGAGAAATAGAGCAGTACTTC
TRBJ2-1	NA	TRBV19	NA	CASSIELGSYNEQFF	TGTGCCAGTAGTATAGAACTAGGCTCCTACAATGAGCAGTTCTTC
TRBJ2-1	NA	TRBV19	NA	CASSIVGGQNEQFF	TGTGCCAGTAGTATAGTGGGGGGGCAGAATGAGCAGTTCTTC
TRBJ1-6	NA	TRBV4-3	NA	CASSRTDSLNSPLHF	TGCGCCAGCAGCCGAACGGACAGTTTGAATTCACCCCTCCACTTT
TRBJ2-1	TRBD2	TRBV2	NA	CASSGLAGKNEQFF	TGTGCCAGCAGTGGACTAGCGGGAAAGAATGAGCAGTTCTTC
TRBJ1-4	NA	TRBV28	NA	CASSFLGVTNEKLFF	TGTGCCAGCAGTTTCCTGGGGGTCACTAATGAAAAACTGTTTTTT
TRBJ2-1	NA	TRBV10-3	NA	CAISERGGTNNEQFF	TGTGCCATCAGTGAAAGGGGGGGAACGAACAATGAGCAGTTCTTC
TRBJ2-7	NA	TRBV10-3	NA	CAISERASPVEQYF	TGTGCCATCAGTGAGCGGGCCTCCCCTGTTGAGCAGTACTTC
TRBJ2-3	NA	TRBV2	once	CASRISTDTQYF	TGTGCCAGCAGGATCAGCACAGATACGCAGTATTTT
TRBJ1-3	NA	TRBV3-1/TRBV3-2	NA	CASREGNTIYF	TGTGCCAGCAGGGAGGGAAACACCATATATTTT
TRBJ1-1	NA	TRBV7-9	NA	CASSSDFSNTEAFF	TGTGCCAGCAGTTCGGACTTCTCGAACACTGAAGCTTTCTTT
TRBJ2-3	NA	TRBV4-2	NA	CASSQLTQSGTETQYF	TGTGCCAGCAGCCAGTTGACTCAATCAGGCACGGAAACGCAGTATTTT
TRBJ2-5	TRBD2	TRBV5-4	NA	CASSLAGGRALGETQYF	TGTGCCAGCAGCTTGGCCGGAGGGAGGGCCCTTGGAGAGACCCAGTACTTC
TRBJ2-1	NA	TRBV12-3/TRBV12-4	NA	CASSPGLAGQFF	TGTGCCAGCAGTCCCGGACTGGCGGGGCAGTTCTTC
TRBJ2-3	NA	TRBV5-1	NA	CASFPGGSTDTQYF	TGCGCCAGTTTCCCTGGCGGTAGCACAGATACGCAGTATTTT
TRBJ2-7	TRBD2	TRBV19	NA	CATQGGRDEQYF	TGTGCCACTCAGGGAGGGAGGGACGAGCAGTACTTC
TRBJ1-2	NA	TRBV6-4	NA	CASSEWEGPSENGYTF	TGTGCCAGCAGTGAGTGGGAGGGGCCGTCGGAAAATGGCTACACCTTC
TRBJ1-1	NA	TRBV6-5	NA	CASSPRLNTEAFF	TGTGCCAGCAGTCCCCGTCTGAACACTGAAGCTTTCTTT
TRBJ2-2	TRBD2	TRBV5-1	NA	CASSTSGTSGTGELFF	TGCGCCAGCAGCACATCCGGGACTAGCGGGACCGGGGAGCTGTTTTTT
TRBJ2-7	TRBD2	TRBV11-2	NA	CASSASGTSGEQYF	TGTGCCAGCAGCGCGTCCGGGACTAGCGGAGAGCAGTACTTC
TRBJ1-5	TRBD1	TRBV19	NA	CASSMGTGGQPQHF	TGTGCCAGTAGTATGGGGACAGGTGGACAGCCCCAGCATTTT
TRBJ1-1	TRBD1	TRBV6-6	NA	CASRSGTGNMNTEAFF	TGTGCCAGCAGATCCGGGACAGGGAACATGAACACTGAAGCTTTCTTT
TRBJ1-5	NA	TRBV5-5	NA	CASSLEPAWGQPQHF	TGTGCCAGCAGCTTGGAGCCGGCCTGGGGTCAGCCCCAGCATTTT
TRBJ1-1	NA	TRBV10-3	NA	CAISGRLNTEAFF	TGTGCCATCTCGGGCAGGTTGAACACTGAAGCTTTCTTT
TRBJ2-1	NA	TRBV7-2	once	CASSLAAPGEQFF	TGTGCCAGCAGCTTGGCCGCGCCGGGGGAGCAGTTCTTC
TRBJ1-2	NA	TRBV6-5	NA	CASSYKVSNYGYTF	TGTGCCAGCAGTTATAAGGTGTCCAACTATGGCTACACCTTC
TRBJ1-4	TRBD1	TRBV7-2	NA	CASSLNAAGGDEKLFF	TGTGCCAGCAGCTTAAACGCGGCAGGGGGGGATGAAAAACTGTTTTTT
TRBJ1-1	NA	TRBV6-1	few	CASSEVTERAEAFF	TGTGCCAGCAGTGAAGTTACGGAGAGGGCTGAAGCTTTCTTT
TRBJ1-1	NA	TRBV3-1/TRBV3-2	NA	CASSQAITVGEAFF	TGTGCCAGCAGCCAAGCGATAACAGTGGGTGAAGCTTTCTTT
TRBJ1-1	TRBD1	TRBV7-9	NA	CASSSWGQKVAEAFF	TGTGCCAGCAGCTCGTGGGGACAGAAGGTCGCTGAAGCTTTCTTT
TRBJ2-5	TRBD2	TRBV5-1	NA	CASTLIAGGAQETQYF	TGCGCCAGCACCTTGATAGCGGGGGGAGCTCAAGAGACCCAGTACTTC
TRBJ2-5	NA	TRBV6-1	medium-sized	CASSEAGGGETQYF	TGTGCCAGCAGTGAAGCGGGGGGTGGGGAGACCCAGTACTTC
TRBJ1-4	NA	TRBV6-5	NA	CASSYERADTEKLFF	TGTGCCAGCAGTTACGAGCGGGCAGACACTGAAAAACTGTTTTTT
TRBJ1-1	NA	TRBV7-9	NA	CASSSGLQNTEAFF	TGTGCCAGCAGCAGTGGACTTCAGAACACTGAAGCTTTCTTT
TRBJ1-4	NA	TRBV5-1	NA	CASSLGGTPTNEKLFF	TGCGCCAGCAGCTTGGGGGGGACTCCAACTAATGAAAAACTGTTTTTT
TRBJ2-3	NA	TRBV7-3	NA	CASSLYGATSTDTQYF	TGTGCCAGCAGCTTATACGGGGCGACGAGCACAGATACGCAGTATTTT
TRBJ1-4	TRBD1	TRBV27	NA	CASRLRDRVNEKLFF	TGTGCCAGCAGGCTCCGGGACAGGGTTAATGAAAAACTGTTTTTT
TRBJ2-5	NA	TRBV5-5	NA	CASSFLGVIQETQYF	TGTGCCAGCAGCTTTTTAGGCGTGATCCAAGAGACCCAGTACTTC
TRBJ1-5	NA	TRBV7-9	few	CASSLEDQPQHF	TGTGCCAGCAGCTTAGAGGATCAGCCCCAGCATTTT